This entry concerns a single TCR beta chain. The sample belongs to a study of blood T cell repertoires in COVID-19. Study summary: Samples taken during acute and convalescent COVID-19 were collected in the United States, Italy and Spain.

The assay was immunoSEQ multiplex PCR, and TCRdb's table has in-frame clones only and misses some. This table has roughly 250,000 clones, about nine tenths appearing once. Participants reported their clinical history, and cohort assignment relied on those reports. The specimen sequenced was PBMCs or T cells enriched from blood (not recorded which). The receptor was derived from a woman under 30 who had recovered from COVID-19.

The CDR3 is CASSRLAGESYEQYF. For the CDR3, the DNA is TGTGCCAGCAGCCGACTAGCGGGGGAGTCCTACGAGCAGTACTTC. This sequence joins TRBV9 and TRBJ2-7; 12 bases agree with TRBD2. Germline CDR1 and CDR2: SGDLS and YYNGEE. The CDR3 is 15 residues long. Trimming took 4 bases from V and 1 from J; bases not matched to a gene: 3.